Shown below are 11 T cell receptor beta chains from a single sample sequenced in a study of shared clonotypes between healthy human individuals. Assay used: immunoSEQ multiplex PCR; TCRdb lists only in-frame clones, some missing. The sample consists of just over 2,000,000 clones, 85% to 95% of them appearing once. Material for sequencing was naive CD4+ T cells sorted from blood. Subset noted: CD45RA+ positively selected. These receptors originate from a man aged 18 to 29 in good health.

This chain uses TRBV5-6 with TRBJ2-7; tentatively, D is TRBD1 or TRBD2 (5 bases each). The V and J ends lost 4 bases and 2 bases respectively, with 19 bases between them. Per the germline V gene, CDR1 is SGHDT and CDR2 is YYEEEE. The CDR3 extends over 16 amino acids. The CDR3 DNA is TGTGCCAGCAGCCTCGACCGGGACGGACCCCCCTACGAGCAGTACTTC. Encoded protein: CASSLDRDGPPYEQYF.

V is TRBV7-2 and J is TRBJ1-5; no clear D. CDR1 is SGHTA, CDR2 FQGNSA, per germline. Trimming cost V 5 bases and J 2 bases, with 13 bases left between them. The CDR3 spans 15 residues. The CDR3 region has the DNA TGTGCCAGCAGCGTGTTACCCGGGGGCAATCAGCCCCAGCATTTT. Translated: CASSVLPGGNQPQHF.

The DNA of the CDR3 is TGTGCCAGCAGCTTAGTCCCACGCATCCCATACAATGAGCAGTTCTTC. Protein sequence: CASSLVPRIPYNEQFF. This rearrangement joins TRBV7-2 to TRBJ2-1; D not resolved. V shed 1 base and J shed 4 bases, with 14 bases lying between them. This CDR3 has 16 amino acids. Looked up from germline, CDR1 is SGHTA and CDR2 is FQGNSA. The entire variable domain, with the rest obtained from reference TRBV7-2 and TRBJ2-1, is as follows: GAGVSQSPSNKVTEKGKDVELRCDPISGHTALYWYRQSLGQGLEFLIYFQGNSAPDKSGLPSDRFSAERTGGSVSTLTIQRTQQEDSAVYLCASSLVPRIPYNEQFFGPGTRLTVL.

The V call is TRBV6-6, the J call TRBJ1-1, with D tentatively TRBD1 (6 bases). Germline V CDR1 and CDR2: MNHNY, SVGAGI (reference sequence). V lost 4 bases and J lost 2, with 11 bases in between. The CDR3 has 14 amino acids. CDR3 residues: CASSSQQGNTEAFF. CDR3 in DNA: TGTGCCAGCAGTTCCCAACAGGGTAACACTGAAGCTTTCTTT.

This chain connects TRBV29-1 to TRBJ1-1; D is unresolved. The CDR3 covers 13 residues. V lost 3 bases and J lost 1, with 9 bases in between. Germline CDR1 reads SQVTM; CDR2 reads ANQGSEA. DNA for the CDR3: TGCAGCGTTGACCTGGGGTCGAACACTGAAGCTTTCTTT. It encodes CSVDLGSNTEAFF. The full variable domain, rest sourced from reference TRBV29-1 and TRBJ1-1, is SAVISQKPSRDICQRGTSLTIQCQVDSQVTMMFWYRQQPGQSLTLIATANQGSEATYESGFVIDKFPISRPNLTFSTLTVSNMSPEDSSIYLCSVDLGSNTEAFFGQGTRLTVV.

The rearrangement uses TRBV25-1 and TRBJ1-4; no reliable D call. The CDR3 sequence is 18 residues long. The germline V gene encodes CDR1 MGHDK and CDR2 SYGVNS. Trimming took off 0 bases at V and 0 bases at J, with 14 bases between the two ends. The DNA of the CDR3 is TGTGCCAGCAGTGAATATTGGGCGGGCGGGGCAACTAATGAAAAACTGTTTTTT. This translates into CASSEYWAGGATNEKLFF.

This clone showed up just a few times. The genes are TRBV7-9 and TRBJ1-2; unclear D gene. CDR3 length equals 14 residues. Germline CDR1 SEHNR, CDR2 FQNEAQ (reference sequence). V lost 1 base and J 3 bases, leaving 9 bases between the germline ends. In nucleotides, the CDR3 is TGTGCCAGCAGCTTAGAGGGAAATGACTATGGCTACACCTTC. The encoded protein is CASSLEGNDYGYTF. Supplemented by reference TRBV7-9 and TRBJ1-2, the full variable domain reads DTGVSQNPRHKITKRGQNVTFRCDPISEHNRLYWYRQTLGQGPEFLTYFQNEAQLEKSRLLSDRFSAERPKGSFSTLEIQRTEQGDSAMYLCASSLEGNDYGYTFGSGTRLTVV.

The gene calls are TRBV6-5 and TRBJ2-1; TRBD2 agrees at 10 bases. Trimming cost V 11 bases and J 8 bases; bases outside gene matches: 12. Germline V gene lookup returns CDR1 MNHEY and CDR2 SVGAGI. This CDR3 has 14 amino acids. CDR3 loop: CAVQPGTSVYEQFF. CDR3 in DNA: TGTGCCGTTCAGCCCGGGACTAGCGTCTATGAGCAGTTCTTC.

This clone has a handful of counts. At the DNA level, this CDR3 is encoded by other sequences in the same sample as well. The chain employs TRBV30 and TRBJ2-7; D possibly matches TRBD1 or TRBD2 (6 bases each). CDR1 and CDR2 from the germline V gene are GTSNPN and SVGIG (reference sequence). This CDR3 has 13 residues. Trimming pared 2 bases from V and 0 bases from J, leaving 8 bases between. The CDR3 DNA is TGTGCCTGGAGTAGGGGGGTCTCCTACGAGCAGTACTTC. Its translation: CAWSRGVSYEQYF.

The genes are TRBV7-5 and TRBJ2-7; TRBD1 is the table's D call, not checked against the DNA. TRBV7-5 is deemed a pseudogene. The CDR3 contains 13 residues. DNA of the CDR3: TGTGCCAGAAGCTTACAACAGGCCTCCGAGCAGTACTTC. It specifies CARSLQQASEQYF.

This chain links TRBV13 with TRBJ1-4, with D possibly being TRBD1 (5 bases). Trimming took 5 bases from V and 5 from J, leaving 18 bases between them. The CDR3 extends over 16 amino acids. CDR1 is PRHDT and CDR2 is FYEKMQ in the germline V gene (reference sequence). This chain's CDR3 is CASSPARWGINEKLFF. CDR3 coding DNA: TGTGCCAGCAGCCCAGCCCGGTGGGGGATAAATGAAAAACTGTTTTTT.